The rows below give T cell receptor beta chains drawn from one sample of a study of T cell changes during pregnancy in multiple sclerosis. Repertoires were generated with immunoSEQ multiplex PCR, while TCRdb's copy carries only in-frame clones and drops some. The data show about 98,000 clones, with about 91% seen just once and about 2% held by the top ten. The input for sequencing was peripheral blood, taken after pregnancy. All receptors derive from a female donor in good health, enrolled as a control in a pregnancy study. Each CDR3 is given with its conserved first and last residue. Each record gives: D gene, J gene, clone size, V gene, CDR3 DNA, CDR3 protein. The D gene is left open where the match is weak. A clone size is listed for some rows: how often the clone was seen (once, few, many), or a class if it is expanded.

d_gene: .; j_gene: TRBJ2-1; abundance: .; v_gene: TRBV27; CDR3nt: TGTGCCAGCAGTCTGGACCAGGGGCCCTACAATGAGCAGTTCTTC; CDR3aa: CASSLDQGPYNEQFF
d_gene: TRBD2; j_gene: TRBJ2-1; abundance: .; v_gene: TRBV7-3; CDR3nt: TGTGCCAGCAGCTCGCTTAGCGGGGGGGCCGGGGTTGAGCAGTTCTTC; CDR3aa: CASSSLSGGAGVEQFF
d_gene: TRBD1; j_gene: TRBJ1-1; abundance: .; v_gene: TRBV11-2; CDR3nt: TGTGCCAGCAGCTTAGACTCAGGGGGTTTCGGAACTGAAGCTTTCTTT; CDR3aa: CASSLDSGGFGTEAFF
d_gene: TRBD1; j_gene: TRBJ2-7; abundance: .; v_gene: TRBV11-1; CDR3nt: TGTGCCAGCAGCTTCACAGACAGGGCGGATTTCTACGAGCAGTACTTC; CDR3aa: CASSFTDRADFYEQYF
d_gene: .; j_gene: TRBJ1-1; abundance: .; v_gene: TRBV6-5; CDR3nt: TGTGCCAGCAGGTACGGAACAGGGCCAATGAACACTGAAGCTTTCTTT; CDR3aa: CASRYGTGPMNTEAFF
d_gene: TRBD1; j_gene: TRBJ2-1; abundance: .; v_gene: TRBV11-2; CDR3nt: TGTGCCAGCAGTTATACCCGGGACAGGGGGCGAAGGGTCTATGAGCAGTTCTTC; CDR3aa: CASSYTRDRGRRVYEQFF
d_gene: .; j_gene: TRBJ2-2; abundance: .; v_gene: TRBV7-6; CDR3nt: TGTGCCAGCAGCCCGGACACCGGGGAGCTGTTTTTT; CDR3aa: CASSPDTGELFF
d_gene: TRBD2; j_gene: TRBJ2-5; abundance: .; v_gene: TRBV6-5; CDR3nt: TGTGCCAGCACCCCAAGTGCAGCGGGAGGAACCCAGTACTTC; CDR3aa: CASTPSAAGGTQYF
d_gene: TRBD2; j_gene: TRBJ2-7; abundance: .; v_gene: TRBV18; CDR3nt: TGTGCCAGCTCCACGGTCGGGGGGGGCTACGAGCAGTACTTC; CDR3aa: CASSTVGGGYEQYF
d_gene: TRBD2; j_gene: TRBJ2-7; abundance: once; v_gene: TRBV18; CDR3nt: TGTGCCAGCTCACTGCCGGGACTAGCGGGAGGTGGGCAGTACTTC; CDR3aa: CASSLPGLAGGGQYF
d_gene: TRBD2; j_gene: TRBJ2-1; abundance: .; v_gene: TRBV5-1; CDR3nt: TGCGCCAGCAGCTCCGGACTAGCGGGAGTGGGTGGCAATGAGCAGTTCTTC; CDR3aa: CASSSGLAGVGGNEQFF
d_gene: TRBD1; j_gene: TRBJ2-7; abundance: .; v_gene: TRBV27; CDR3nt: TGTGCCAGCAGTCCCCGACAGGGATCGGCCGAGCAGTACTTC; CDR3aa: CASSPRQGSAEQYF
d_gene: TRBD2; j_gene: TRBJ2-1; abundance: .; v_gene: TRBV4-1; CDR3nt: TGCGCCAGCAGCCAAGAGGGACTAGATGAGCAGTTCTTC; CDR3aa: CASSQEGLDEQFF
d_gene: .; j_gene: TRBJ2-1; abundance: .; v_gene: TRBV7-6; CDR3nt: TGTGCCAGCAGCCAGAGGGGGGGGGCGGCTTACTACAATGAGCAGTTCTTC; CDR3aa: CASSQRGGAAYYNEQFF
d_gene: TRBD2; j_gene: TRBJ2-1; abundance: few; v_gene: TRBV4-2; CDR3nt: TGTGCCAGCAGCCAATCCTCGGGGGGAAGCGACAATGAGCAGTTCTTC; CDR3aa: CASSQSSGGSDNEQFF
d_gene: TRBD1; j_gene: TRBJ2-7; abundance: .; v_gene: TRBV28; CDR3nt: TGTGCCAGCAGCCGACAGGGGGGCTACGAGCAGTACTTC; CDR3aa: CASSRQGGYEQYF